Included here is one T cell receptor beta chain sequence, with context. The V gene's germline CDR1 is MNHEY and CDR2 SVGEGT. CDR3 length: 12 residues. Trimming cost V 5 bases and J 10 bases, with 11 bases left between them. The data stem from a study of blood T cell repertoires in COVID-19. Original processing notes: Estimation of nucleated cell counts relied on the amplification of reference gene primers. Method: immunoSEQ multiplex PCR; TCRdb's copy keeps in-frame clones and lacks some. The DNA gave D and trimming, while V, J and clone size come from that table. The top ten hold approximately 3% of the sample, which has around 300,000 clones, roughly 88% seen once.

V is TRBV6-2 or TRBV6-3 and J is TRBJ1-4; D is undetermined. The specimen was peripheral blood. This clonotype was sampled from a young woman with active or convalescent COVID-19. The CDR3 DNA is TGTGCCAGCAGTGCTCCTGTGAGAAAACTGTTTTTT. Protein sequence: CASSAPVRKLFF.